This entry concerns a single T cell receptor (beta chain). A sort after the reaction isolated proliferating CFSE-low CD3+CD4+ and CD3+CD8+ responders. Clones were sequenced by immunoSEQ multiplex PCR, and TCRdb holds only the in-frame ones, with some missing. This sample has about 25,000 clones, with roughly 42% found just once. The data were taken from a study of graft-versus-host responses after intestinal transplantation. On the study more broadly: Once they had received anti-thymocyte globulin induction, all recipients took tacrolimus and steroids for around three years.

Findings and caveats of the study: After transplant, early declines in HvG clones were associated with peak levels of circulating GvH clones.

The sample here was alloreactive CD4+ T cells from a mixed lymphocyte reaction culture, taken before intestinal transplant. Subset reported: CFSE-low proliferating T cells sorted from approximately 6-day pre-transplant mixed lymphocyte reaction (GvH or HvG direction). The receptor was isolated from a human patient who received an intestinal transplant.

This CDR3 reads CAWSVRLRGLGNEQFF. In nucleotides, the CDR3 is TGTGCCTGGAGTGTACGTCTGCGGGGGCTAGGGAATGAGCAGTTCTTC. The chain is built from TRBV30 and TRBJ2-1; possible D gene TRBD2, 7 bases. The CDR3 covers 16 residues. V was clipped by 0 bases and J by 7 bases, with 19 bases between them. Per the germline V gene, CDR1 is GTSNPN and CDR2 is SVGIG (reference sequence).